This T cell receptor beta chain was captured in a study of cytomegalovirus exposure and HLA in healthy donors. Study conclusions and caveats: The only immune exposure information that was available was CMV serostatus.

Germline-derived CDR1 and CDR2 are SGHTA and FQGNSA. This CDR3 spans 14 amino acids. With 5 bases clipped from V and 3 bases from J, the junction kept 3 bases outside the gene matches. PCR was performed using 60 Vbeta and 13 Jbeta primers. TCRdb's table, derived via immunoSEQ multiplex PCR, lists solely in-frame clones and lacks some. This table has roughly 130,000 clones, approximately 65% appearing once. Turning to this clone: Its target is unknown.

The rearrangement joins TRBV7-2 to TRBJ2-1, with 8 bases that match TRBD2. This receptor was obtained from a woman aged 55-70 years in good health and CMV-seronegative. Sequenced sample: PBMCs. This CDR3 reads CASSAGGGYNEQFF. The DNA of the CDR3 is TGTGCCAGCAGCGCCGGGGGGGGCTACAATGAGCAGTTCTTC.